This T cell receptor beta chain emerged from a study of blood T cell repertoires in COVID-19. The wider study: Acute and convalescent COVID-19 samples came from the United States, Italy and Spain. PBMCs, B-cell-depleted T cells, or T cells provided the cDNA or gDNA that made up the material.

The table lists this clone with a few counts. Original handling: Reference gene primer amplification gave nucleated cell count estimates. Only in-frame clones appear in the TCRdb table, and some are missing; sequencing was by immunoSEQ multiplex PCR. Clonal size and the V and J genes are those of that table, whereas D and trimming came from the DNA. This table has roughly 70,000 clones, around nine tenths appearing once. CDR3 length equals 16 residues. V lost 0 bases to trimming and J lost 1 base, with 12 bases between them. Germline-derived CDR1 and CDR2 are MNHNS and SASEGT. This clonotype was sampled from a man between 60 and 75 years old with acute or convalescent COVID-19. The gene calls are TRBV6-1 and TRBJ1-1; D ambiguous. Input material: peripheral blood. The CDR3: CASSEARQAPNTEAFF. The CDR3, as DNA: TGTGCCAGCAGTGAAGCGCGTCAGGCGCCGAACACTGAAGCTTTCTTT.